This T cell receptor (beta chain) was captured in a study of blood T cell repertoires in COVID-19. Overall study: PBMCs, B-cell-depleted T cells, or T cells were the source of the cDNA or gDNA that made up the material.

This CDR3 has 16 residues. The germline gives CDR1 SGHAT, CDR2 FQNNGV. The ends were cut back, 5 bases at V and 8 bases at J, with 24 bases in the middle. Assay: immunoSEQ multiplex PCR; the TCRdb copy retains only in-frame clones and omits some. The sample shows roughly 250,000 clones, about 80% of them seen only once. Sequenced sample: peripheral blood. The clonotype originates from a woman older than 75 with acute or convalescent COVID-19. This chain connects TRBV11-2 to TRBJ1-2; weak D call: TRBD1 (6 bases). CDR3 sequence reads: CASSAHGQYTSYGYTF. The CDR3 bases are TGTGCCAGCAGCGCGCATGGACAGTATACTTCCTACGGCTACACCTTC.